This T cell receptor (beta chain) derives from a study of blood T cell repertoires in COVID-19. Per the original data handling: It was from reference gene primer amplification that nucleated cell counts were estimated. Using immunoSEQ multiplex PCR, the repertoire was profiled, and TCRdb retains in-frame clones only, with some absent. V, J and clone size were drawn from that table, and D and trimming were deduced from the DNA. The top ten hold around 4.1% of the sample, which has 70,000 to 100,000 clones, almost 90% seen once. Germline V gene sequence: CDR1 KGHSH, CDR2 LQKENI. Trimming removed 6 bases from V and 2 bases from J, with 17 bases in between. The CDR3 extends over 15 amino acids.

The chain combines TRBV18 with TRBJ2-7; D might be TRBD1 (6 bases). The sample taken for sequencing was peripheral blood. This sequence was found in a woman older than 75 with active or convalescent COVID-19. CDR3 bases: TGTGCCAGCTCTACCAACCGGGACAATCCCTACGAGCAGTACTTC. Protein sequence: CASSTNRDNPYEQYF.